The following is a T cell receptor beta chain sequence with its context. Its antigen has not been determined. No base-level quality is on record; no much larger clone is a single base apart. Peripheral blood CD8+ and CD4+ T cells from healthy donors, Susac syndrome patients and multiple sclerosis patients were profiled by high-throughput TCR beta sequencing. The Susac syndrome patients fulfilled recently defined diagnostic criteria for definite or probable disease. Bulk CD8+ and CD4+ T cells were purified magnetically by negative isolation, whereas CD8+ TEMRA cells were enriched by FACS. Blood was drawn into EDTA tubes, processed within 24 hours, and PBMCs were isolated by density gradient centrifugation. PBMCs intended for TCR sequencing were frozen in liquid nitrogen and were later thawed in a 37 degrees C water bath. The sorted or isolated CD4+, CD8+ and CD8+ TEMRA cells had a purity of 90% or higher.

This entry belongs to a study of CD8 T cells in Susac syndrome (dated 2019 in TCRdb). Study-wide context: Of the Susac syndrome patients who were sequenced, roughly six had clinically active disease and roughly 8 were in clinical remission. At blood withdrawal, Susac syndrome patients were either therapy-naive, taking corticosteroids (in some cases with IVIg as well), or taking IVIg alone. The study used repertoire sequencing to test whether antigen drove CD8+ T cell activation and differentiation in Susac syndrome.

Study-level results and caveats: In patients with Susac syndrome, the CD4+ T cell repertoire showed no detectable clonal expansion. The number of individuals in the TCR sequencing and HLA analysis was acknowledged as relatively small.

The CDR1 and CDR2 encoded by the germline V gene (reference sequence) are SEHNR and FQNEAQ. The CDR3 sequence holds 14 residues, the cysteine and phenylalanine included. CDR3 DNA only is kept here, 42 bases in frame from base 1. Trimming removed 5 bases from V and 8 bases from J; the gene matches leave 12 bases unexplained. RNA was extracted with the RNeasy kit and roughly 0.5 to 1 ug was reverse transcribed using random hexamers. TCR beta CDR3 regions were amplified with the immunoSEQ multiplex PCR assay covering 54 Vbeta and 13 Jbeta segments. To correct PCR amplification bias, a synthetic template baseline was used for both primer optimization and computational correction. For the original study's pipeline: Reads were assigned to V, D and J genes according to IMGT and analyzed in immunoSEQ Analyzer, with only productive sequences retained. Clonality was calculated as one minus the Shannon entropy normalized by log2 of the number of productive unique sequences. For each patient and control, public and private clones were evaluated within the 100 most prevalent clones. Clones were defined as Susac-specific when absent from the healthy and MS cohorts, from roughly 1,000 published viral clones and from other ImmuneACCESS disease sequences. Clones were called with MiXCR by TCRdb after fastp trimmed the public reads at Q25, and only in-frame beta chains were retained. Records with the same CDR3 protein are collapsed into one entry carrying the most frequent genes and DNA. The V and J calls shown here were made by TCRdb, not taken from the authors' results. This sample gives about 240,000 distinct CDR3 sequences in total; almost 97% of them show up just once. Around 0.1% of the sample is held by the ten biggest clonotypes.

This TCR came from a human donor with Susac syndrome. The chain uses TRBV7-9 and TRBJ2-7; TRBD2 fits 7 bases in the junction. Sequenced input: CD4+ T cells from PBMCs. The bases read TGTGCCAGCAGCCCCTACCCCCGGGAGGATAAGCAGTACTTC. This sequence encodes CASSPYPREDKQYF. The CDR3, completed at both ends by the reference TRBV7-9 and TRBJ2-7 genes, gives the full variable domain DTGVSQNPRHKITKRGQNVTFRCDPISEHNRLYWYRQTLGQGPEFLTYFQNEAQLEKSRLLSDRFSAERPKGSFSTLEIQRTEQGDSAMYLCASSPYPREDKQYFGPGTRLTVT.